In its sample, the clone carrying this T cell receptor beta chain was seen many times. Its specificity is not known. Bulk tissue was left unsorted, and RNA and DNA were co-extracted from around 18-30 mg of it. Patients had primary liver carcinoma treated by surgical resection. V lost 3 bases, J lost 3 bases, and 7 bases lay in between. The CDR3 has 13 residues. The data are from a study of tumor-infiltrating lymphocytes in primary liver carcinoma. About the study: With diameters of roughly 4 to 10 cm, tumors were stage T1-T3 N0M0. Study results and limitations: Found in all five tumor regions were only about 7-25% of top clones.

TCR beta cDNA was made from approximately 500 ng total RNA with a constant-region primer. Investigators got TCR beta libraries out of three nested multiplex PCR rounds, done with slightly modified ARM-PCR. TRBV1-TRBV30 forward primers paired with a C-beta reverse primer drove the first two PCR rounds, about 10 cycles each. In TCRdb, the multiplex PCR reads were re-called with MiXCR into one record per CDR3 protein. Of some 43,000 distinct CDR3 sequences listed, 60% to 85% are singletons. This chain links TRBV12-3 or TRBV12-4 with TRBJ2-3; D is perhaps TRBD1 (5 bases). The sequenced sample consisted of liver tumor tissue from sampling region 5. Subset indicated: tumor region T5, tumor centre. The sequence came from a man aged 40-50 years with primary liver carcinoma and hepatitis B virus infection. DNA of the CDR3: TGTGCCAGCAGTTTCCAGGGTACAGATACGCAGTATTTT. Residues: CASSFQGTDTQYF.